The 18 T cell receptor beta chains listed next were all sequenced from one sample in a study of technical replicates of blood from several donors. Measured with immunoSEQ multiplex PCR; TCRdb has only the in-frame clones, and not every one. The sample contains some 70,000 clones, roughly 92% of which appear only once. Material: T cells isolated from PBMCs. These receptors all stem from a human donor in good health.

This clone was counted only a few times. The rearrangement joins TRBV27 to TRBJ1-1; D is ambiguous. The germline CDR1 and CDR2 sequences are MNHEY and SMNVEV (reference sequence). This CDR3 region has 13 residues. The V end was cut by 5 bases, the J end by 0 bases, with 7 bases between. The DNA for the CDR3 is TGTGCCAGCAGTCCCACAGTGAACACTGAAGCTTTCTTT. Amino acids: CASSPTVNTEAFF.

This clone was seen a single time. This chain links TRBV5-8 with TRBJ1-2; possibly TRBD1 for D (6 bases). Trimming stripped 4 bases from V and 5 bases from J, with 15 bases between. Per the germline V gene, CDR1 is SGHTS and CDR2 is YDEGEE. The CDR3 loop spans 14 amino acids. The CDR3 loop reads CASSPLQGFYGYTF. CDR3 DNA: TGTGCCAGCAGCCCCCTGCAGGGGTTTTATGGCTACACCTTC.

CDR3 DNA sequence: TGTGCCAGCAGCTTTGCTGGGCGACAGCAGTCCTACGAGCAGTACTTC. This codes for CASSFAGRQQSYEQYF. The chain joins TRBV7-2 to TRBJ2-7; tentative D call: TRBD1 (5 bases). V was cut by 3 bases and J by 1 base, with 16 bases left in between. The CDR3 covers 16 residues. Germline V gene data show CDR1 as SGHTA and CDR2 as FQGNSA.

V is TRBV7-3 and J is TRBJ1-2; tentatively, D is TRBD1 (5 bases). The CDR3 sequence is 10 residues long. Germline CDR1 and CDR2: SGHTA and FQGTGA. The germline V and J ends were trimmed by 3 bases and 12 bases, with 8 bases remaining between them. The CDR3 coding sequence is TGTGCCAGCAGCTTGGGGGGGAACACCTTC. Translating it yields CASSLGGNTF.

The rearrangement joins TRBV7-9 to TRBJ1-1, with TRBD1 matching over 9 bases. Germline CDR1 reads SEHNR; CDR2 reads FQNEAQ (reference sequence). The CDR3 spans 15 residues. The trim removed 7 bases at V and 5 bases at J, leaving 11 bases unmatched. The CDR3 nucleotides are TGTGCCAGCACGGGGGACAGGGACCGAAGGACTGAAGCTTTCTTT. This encodes CASTGDRDRRTEAFF.

V is TRBV29-1 and J is TRBJ2-7, with 13 bases matching TRBD2. CDR1 and CDR2 from the germline V gene are SQVTM and ANQGSEA. Trimming took 8 bases from V and 2 from J; bases not matched to a gene: 9. This CDR3 comprises 15 residues. In DNA, the CDR3 is TGCAGCATCCCTGGGACTAGCGGGATGCCCTACGAGCAGTACTTC. As protein: CSIPGTSGMPYEQYF.

V and J are TRBV18 and TRBJ1-5; TRBD1 aligns across 7 bases. The length of the CDR3 is 14 residues. CDR1 and CDR2 from the germline V gene are KGHSH and LQKENI. The V gene end was trimmed by 3 bases and the J gene end by 4 bases; junction bases not matched to a gene: 3. CDR3: CASSPGTENQPQHF. CDR3 nucleotides: TGTGCCAGCTCACCCGGGACAGAAAATCAGCCCCAGCATTTT. The complete variable domain, with remaining parts taken from reference TRBV18 and TRBJ1-5, reads NAGVMQNPRHLVRRRGQEARLRCSPMKGHSHVYWYRQLPEEGLKFMVYLQKENIIDESGMPKERFSAEFPKEGPSILRIQQVVRGDSAAYFCASSPGTENQPQHFGDGTRLSIL.

The chain recombines TRBV21-1 with TRBJ2-7; no DNA check was done on the table's D call, TRBD2. TRBV21-1 counts as a pseudogene. The CDR3 runs to 15 residues. The CDR3 DNA follows: TGTGCCAGCAGCAAAAGCCGGGGGAGCTCCTACGAGCAGTACTTC. Its protein product is CASSKSRGSSYEQYF.

J is TRBJ2-7 and V is TRBV9, with D possibly matching TRBD2 (6 bases). Trimming took off 4 bases at V and 5 bases at J, with 19 bases between the two ends. Germline V gene lookup returns CDR1 SGDLS and CDR2 YYNGEE. CDR3 size: 15 residues. The CDR3 region has the DNA TGTGCCAGCAGCCCCTCCCCCGGGACTGGGAACGAGCAGTACTTC. The encoded protein is CASSPSPGTGNEQYF.

The chain joins TRBV10-3 to TRBJ2-7; D uncertain. The CDR3 is made up of 14 amino acids. The V end lost 3 bases, the J end lost 0 bases, and 9 bases lay between the germline ends. CDR1 and CDR2 from the germline V gene are ENHRY and SYGVKD. CDR3 nucleotides: TGTGCCATCAGTGACGGGTCTAGCTCCTACGAGCAGTACTTC. The encoded protein is CAISDGSSSYEQYF.

V usage is TRBV7-3 and J usage is TRBJ2-7, with 8 bases lining up with TRBD1. Germline V gives CDR1 SGHTA, CDR2 FQGTGA. V shed 5 bases and J 3 bases; nucleotides not matched to a gene: 3. This CDR3 region has 13 residues. CDR3 nucleotide sequence: TGTGCCAGCAGCCCCGGGACAGGCTACGAGCAGTACTTC. This encodes CASSPGTGYEQYF.

The J gene is TRBJ2-7, the V gene TRBV10-3, with 14 bases lining up with TRBD2. CDR3 length: 14 residues. Germline loops: CDR1 ENHRY, CDR2 SYGVKD. J was trimmed by 5 bases and V by 8 bases; bases with no gene match: 5. The CDR3 DNA reads as TGTGCCATCGCAAGACTAGCGGGAGGGGACGAGCAGTACTTC. Protein sequence: CAIARLAGGDEQYF.

This chain connects TRBV6-4 to TRBJ2-2; 8 nucleotides align to TRBD1. Germline V CDR1 and CDR2: MRHNA, SNTAGT. The ends lost 5 bases at V and 3 bases at J; junction bases unmatched: 2. CDR3 length: 14 residues. In nucleotides, the CDR3 is TGTGCCAGCAGTCCGGGACAGGACACCGGGGAGCTGTTTTTT. Its translation: CASSPGQDTGELFF.

The chain recombines TRBV5-1 with TRBJ1-3; 11 bases are a match to TRBD1. Germline lookup yields CDR1 SGHRS and CDR2 YFSETQ. Losses at the gene ends were 8 bases for V and 4 bases for J; bases not matched to a gene: 2. There are 13 residues in the CDR3. The CDR3 is CASGTGGGNTIYF. The CDR3 nucleotides are TGCGCCAGTGGGACAGGGGGAGGAAACACCATATATTTT.

The genes are TRBV7-9 and TRBJ1-1, with unresolved D. Looked up from germline, CDR1 is SEHNR and CDR2 is FQNEAQ (reference sequence). The CDR3 sequence is 15 residues long. Trimming pared 5 bases from V and 2 bases from J, leaving 15 bases between. The CDR3 DNA sequence: TGTGCCAGCAGCCTCAGCCGGGAGCTTAACACTGAAGCTTTCTTT. Its protein is CASSLSRELNTEAFF.

The V call is TRBV5-1, the J call TRBJ2-7; 7 bases fit TRBD1. Germline CDR1 and CDR2: SGHRS and YFSETQ. The J segment lost 3 bases and the V segment lost 4 bases, leaving 10 bases of the junction unmatched. The CDR3 is made up of 15 amino acids. The CDR3 sequence: CASSADPGTVYEQYF. The CDR3 region has the DNA TGCGCCAGCAGCGCCGACCCAGGGACAGTCTACGAGCAGTACTTC.

This clone has only one observation. V and J are TRBV27 and TRBJ2-1, with D unresolved. The CDR3 extends over 16 amino acids. Looked up from germline, CDR1 is MNHEY and CDR2 is SMNVEV (reference sequence). Trimming removed 3 bases from V and 3 bases from J, with 15 bases in between. The CDR3 protein is CASSFTAERFYNEQFF. The CDR3 DNA reads as TGTGCCAGCAGTTTTACGGCGGAGAGGTTCTACAATGAGCAGTTCTTC.

This chain uses TRBV29-1 with TRBJ1-1, with 10 bases matching TRBD1. This CDR3 region has 12 residues. Looked up from germline, CDR1 is SQVTM and CDR2 is ANQGSEA. Trimming removed 6 bases from V and 3 bases from J; junction bases left unmatched: 1. CDR3 protein: CSVGQGDTEAFF. CDR3 DNA sequence: TGCAGCGTCGGACAGGGGGACACTGAAGCTTTCTTT.